The sequence of this TCR beta chain was determined in a study of shared T cell receptors in the human thymus. Repertoires were generated with immunoSEQ multiplex PCR, while TCRdb's copy carries only in-frame clones and drops some. The table records about 500,000 clones, around 78% of them present only once. Losses at the gene ends were 4 bases for V and 3 bases for J; bases not matched to a gene: 7. The V gene's germline CDR1 is KGHSH and CDR2 LQKENI. This CDR3 contains 15 residues. The same sample was also used in a study of human thymus T cells.

The gene calls are TRBV18 and TRBJ2-5, with 8 nucleotides matching TRBD2. The clonotype originates from a boy younger than two with a congenital heart defect. Sequenced input: thymocytes. The CDR3 coding sequence is TGTGCCAGCTCACTTAGCGGGACTCCGAAAGAGACCCAGTACTTC. Protein sequence: CASSLSGTPKETQYF.